The source of this T cell receptor (beta chain) is a study of T cells in localized non-small cell lung cancer. Overall study findings and caveats: Higher blood T cell density went with longer overall survival.

The CDR3 runs to 15 residues. V was clipped by 0 bases and J by 1 base, with 9 bases between them. The germline V gene has CDR1 LNHNV and CDR2 YYDKDF (reference sequence). Comment on this clone: Its cognate antigen is unknown.

The table came from immunoSEQ multiplex PCR; TCRdb's copy has only in-frame clones and leaves some out. Among tens of thousands of clones, almost 85% were seen once, and the ten largest hold 15% to 20%. The sequencing used peripheral blood, collected before any cancer treatment. This sequence was found in a male donor aged 60 or older with stage III squamous cell lung carcinoma. The chain employs TRBV15 and TRBJ2-5; D gene ambiguous. CDR3 amino acids: CATSRDQAVQETQYF. The CDR3 DNA reads as TGTGCCACCAGCAGAGATCAGGCGGTCCAAGAGACCCAGTACTTC.